This passage covers 28 T cell receptor beta chains from one sample sequenced in a study of blood T cell repertoires in COVID-19. Sequenced by immunoSEQ multiplex PCR; TCRdb stores in-frame clones only, minus some. The sample lists around 330,000 clones; 85% were seen once. The specimen sequenced was PBMCs or T cells enriched from blood (not recorded which). The receptors were gathered from a woman under 40 who had been exposed to COVID-19.

The chain couples TRBV24-1 to TRBJ2-3, with no clear D. The CDR3 is 15 amino acids. The ends were cut back, 1 base at V and 8 bases at J, with 15 bases in the middle. The V gene's germline CDR1 is KGHDR and CDR2 SFDVKD. CDR3 nucleotides: TGTGCCACCAGTGATTTATCCCGCGGATCCCCTACGCAGTATTTT. Its protein product is CATSDLSRGSPTQYF.

This chain connects TRBV4-1 to TRBJ1-3; TRBD1 matches at 12 bases. Germline CDR1 is MGHRA and CDR2 is YSYEKL. The V gene end was trimmed by 3 bases and the J gene end by 0 bases; junction bases not matched to a gene: 12. CDR3 length equals 20 residues. This CDR3 reads CASSHSGTGGATVSGNTIYF. The CDR3, as DNA: TGCGCCAGCAGCCACTCAGGGACAGGGGGCGCGACGGTCTCTGGAAACACCATATATTTT.

The chain employs TRBV30 and TRBJ1-1; possible D gene TRBD1, 6 bases. Germline CDR1 GTSNPN, CDR2 SVGIG (reference sequence). The CDR3 extends over 16 amino acids. Trimming cost V 3 bases and J 0 bases, with 17 bases left between them. The CDR3 is CAWRATLTGLNTEAFF. In nucleotides, the CDR3 is TGTGCCTGGAGGGCGACCCTGACAGGCCTGAACACTGAAGCTTTCTTT.

The CDR3 nucleotides are TGTGCCAGCAGCTTAATGACAGCGAACACTGAAGCTTTCTTT. It specifies CASSLMTANTEAFF. The rearrangement links TRBV7-2 to TRBJ1-1; possibly TRBD1 for D (5 bases). The ends were cut back, 2 bases at V and 1 base at J, with 8 bases in the middle. From germline, CDR1 is SGHTA and CDR2 FQGNSA. There are 14 residues in the CDR3.

Comments on this clone: One end of the junction varies from germline; a read error may be responsible. The gene calls are TRBV28 and TRBJ1-2; no clear D gene. Germline V gives CDR1 MDHEN, CDR2 SYDVKM. CDR3 length: 11 amino acids. The CDR3 loop is CASTNSFGYAF. The CDR3 coding sequence is TGTGCCAGCACCAACAGCTTTGGCTACGCCTTC.

Remarks on this clone: One junction end disagrees with the germline gene, perhaps due to a read error. The chain carries TRBV9 and TRBJ2-7, with 7 bases fitting TRBD2. The CDR3 is made up of 15 amino acids. Germline CDR1 is SGDLS and CDR2 is YYNGEE. CDR3 protein: CASSARLAPSHEQYF. CDR3 bases: TGTGCCAGCAGCGCTCGACTAGCTCCCTCCCACGAGCAGTACTTC.

The rearrangement uses TRBV5-4 and TRBJ1-2, with a tentative D call TRBD1 (5 bases). CDR3 length: 14 amino acids. The ends were cut back, 4 bases at V and 6 bases at J, with 16 bases in the middle. Germline V gives CDR1 SGHNT, CDR2 YYREEE (reference sequence). The CDR3 coding sequence is TGTGCCAGCAGCCCTCGCCAGGGAGGGGATGGCTACACCTTC. This sequence encodes CASSPRQGGDGYTF.

The rearrangement links TRBV12-3 or TRBV12-4 to TRBJ2-1, with a tentative D call TRBD2 (5 bases). V lost 5 bases and J lost 6, with 8 bases in between. CDR3 size: 12 residues. CDR3 sequence: CASSTSSNEQFF. CDR3 bases: TGTGCCAGCAGTACTAGTTCCAATGAGCAGTTCTTC.

V is TRBV19 and J is TRBJ1-3, with D maybe TRBD1 (5 bases). V gave up 4 bases and J gave up 4 bases, with 14 bases separating them. This CDR3 has 15 residues. Germline values: CDR1 LNHDA, CDR2 SQIVND (reference sequence). The DNA of the CDR3 is TGTGCCAGTAGTACAACAGGAGACTCCGGAAACACCATATATTTT. Protein product: CASSTTGDSGNTIYF.

The CDR3 is CASSYSETGNYGYTF. CDR3 nucleotide sequence: TGTGCCAGCAGTTACTCGGAGACAGGGAACTATGGCTACACCTTC. The chain couples TRBV6-2 or TRBV6-3 to TRBJ1-2; 7 bases match TRBD1. Germline V gene sequence: CDR1 MNHEY, CDR2 SVGEGT. This CDR3 region has 15 residues. Germline trimming cut 0 bases from V and 2 bases from J; bases unmatched to any gene: 3.

The chain is built from TRBV28 and TRBJ1-4, with 10 bases that match TRBD1. Germline CDR1 is MDHEN and CDR2 is SYDVKM. The V segment lost 3 bases and the J segment 7 bases; nucleotides outside the gene matches: 11. CDR3 size: 17 residues. The CDR3: CASSLRQGALGSEKLFF. The CDR3 DNA is TGTGCCAGCAGTTTGAGACAGGGGGCGCTGGGCAGTGAAAAACTGTTTTTT.

V is TRBV7-3 and J is TRBJ1-2, with D possibly being TRBD1 (5 bases). Germline CDR1 SGHTA, CDR2 FQGTGA. This CDR3 comprises 15 residues. Trimming removed 5 bases from V and 6 bases from J, with 19 bases in between. The chain's CDR3 is CASSHRDAGEDGYTF. Here the CDR3 DNA reads TGTGCCAGCAGCCACCGGGACGCCGGGGAGGATGGCTACACCTTC.

This chain connects TRBV5-1 to TRBJ2-1; 14 bases are a match to TRBD2. Trimming took 4 bases from V and 5 from J; bases not matched to a gene: 11. There are 18 residues in the CDR3. Germline V gene sequence: CDR1 SGHRS, CDR2 YFSETQ. CDR3 DNA sequence: TGCGCCAGCAGCCCCATGGGACTAGCGGGAGTAAGAGACAATGAGCAGTTCTTC. This gives the protein CASSPMGLAGVRDNEQFF.

The chain employs TRBV28 and TRBJ1-5, with D unresolved. V lost 8 bases and J lost 7, with 9 bases in between. Per the germline V gene, CDR1 is MDHEN and CDR2 is SYDVKM. The CDR3 runs 11 residues. CDR3 region: CASYSEQPQHF. The DNA of the CDR3 is TGTGCCAGCTACAGTGAACAGCCCCAGCATTTT.

A single count supports this clone. The chain recombines TRBV15 with TRBJ2-7; D not certain. The germline gives CDR1 LNHNV, CDR2 YYDKDF (reference sequence). This CDR3 is 15 amino acids long. Trimming took 1 base from V and 4 from J, leaving 14 bases between them. The CDR3 sequence is CATSRAYGRNYEQYF. CDR3 in DNA: TGTGCCACCAGCAGAGCTTATGGCAGGAATTACGAGCAGTACTTC.

This rearrangement joins TRBV10-3 to TRBJ1-1; D is unclear. CDR1 and CDR2 (germline): ENHRY, SYGVKD. This CDR3 comprises 14 residues. V was clipped by 0 bases and J by 3 bases, with 8 bases between them. CDR3 sequence reads: CAISESRRDTEAFF. In nucleotides, the CDR3 is TGTGCCATCAGTGAGTCGAGGAGGGACACTGAAGCTTTCTTT.

This clone was detected a few times. This chain's CDR3 is CASGADLYEQYF. DNA of the CDR3: TGTGCCAGCGGGGCCGACCTTTACGAGCAGTACTTC. This chain connects TRBV6-5 to TRBJ2-7; perhaps TRBD1 as D (5 bases). This CDR3 spans 12 amino acids. Germline-derived CDR1 and CDR2 are MNHEY and SVGAGI. Trimming shortened V by 8 bases and J by 4 bases, and 12 bases separated the two germline ends.

This rearrangement joins TRBV30 to TRBJ1-2; TRBD1 aligns across 8 bases. The CDR3 runs to 16 residues. V dropped 3 bases and J dropped 7; count of bases not matched to a gene: 16. Germline lookup yields CDR1 GTSNPN and CDR2 SVGIG (reference sequence). CDR3 DNA sequence: TGTGCCTGGAGCGCGTACTTGGACAGGGACCGAGGTGGCTACACCTTC. As protein: CAWSAYLDRDRGGYTF. Drawing the rest from reference TRBV30 and TRBJ1-2, the complete variable domain is SQTIHQWPATLVQPVGSPLSLECTVEGTSNPNLYWYRQAAGRGLQLLFYSVGIGQISSEVPQNLSASRPQDRQFILSSKKLLLSDSGFYLCAWSAYLDRDRGGYTFGSGTRLTVV.

The rearrangement links TRBV19 to TRBJ2-3, with a possible D match to TRBD2 (5 bases). Germline V CDR1 and CDR2: LNHDA, SQIVND (reference sequence). There are 14 residues in the CDR3. V lost 7 bases to trimming and J lost 6 bases, with 17 bases between them. The CDR3, as DNA: TGTGCCAGTAACCCTGGACTGCACGTCGATACGCAGTATTTT. Translating gives CASNPGLHVDTQYF.

This sequence joins TRBV28 and TRBJ1-3, with D hard to call. V lost 8 bases and J 2 bases, leaving 13 bases between the germline ends. CDR1 and CDR2 from the germline V gene are MDHEN and SYDVKM. CDR3 size: 14 residues. The CDR3 is CASALPGTGNTIYF. CDR3 bases: TGTGCCAGCGCTTTACCGGGGACTGGAAACACCATATATTTT. The whole variable domain, filled in from reference TRBV28 and TRBJ1-3, reads DVKVTQSSRYLVKRTGEKVFLECVQDMDHENMFWYRQDPGLGLRLIYFSYDVKMKEKGDIPEGYSVSREKKERFSLILESASTNQTSMYLCASALPGTGNTIYFGEGSWLTVV.

This clone appeared a few times. The chain combines TRBV30 with TRBJ1-6, with 9 bases identical to TRBD1. J gave up 7 bases and V 2 bases, and 9 bases lay outside the gene matches. The CDR3 covers 16 residues. CDR1 and CDR2 from the germline V gene are GTSNPN and SVGIG (reference sequence). CDR3 amino acids: CAWSPRDRATNSPLHF. Here the CDR3 DNA reads TGTGCCTGGAGTCCTCGGGACAGGGCTACAAATTCACCCCTCCACTTT.

The chain employs TRBV7-2 and TRBJ2-7, with 12 bases matching TRBD1. Per the germline V gene, CDR1 is SGHTA and CDR2 is FQGNSA. V lost 4 bases, J lost 4 bases, and 2 bases stayed unmatched. The CDR3 has 14 amino acids. The CDR3 region is CASSSGQGAYEQYF. CDR3 bases: TGTGCCAGCAGCTCGGGACAGGGGGCTTACGAGCAGTACTTC.

The J gene is TRBJ1-3, the V gene TRBV10-3; D gene unclear. The germline CDR1 and CDR2 sequences are ENHRY and SYGVKD. CDR3 size: 14 residues. Trimming left V 8 bases short and J 3 bases short, with 14 bases between. The CDR3, as DNA: TGTGCCATCGGCTCGGTAGGAGTTGGAAACACCATATATTTT. Translated, it gives CAIGSVGVGNTIYF.

In its sample, this clone was seen a few times. The rearrangement joins TRBV28 to TRBJ1-2, with 10 bases fitting TRBD1. This CDR3 spans 16 amino acids. The V segment lost 2 bases and the J segment 2 bases; nucleotides outside the gene matches: 5. In germline, CDR1 is MDHEN, CDR2 SYDVKM. The CDR3 loop is CASSLPGTGENYGYTF. The CDR3 nucleotides are TGTGCCAGCAGTTTACCAGGGACAGGGGAAAACTATGGCTACACCTTC.

V is TRBV4-2 and J is TRBJ2-5, with TRBD2 matching over 15 bases. This CDR3 is 17 amino acids long. CDR1 is LGHNA and CDR2 is YNFKEQ in the germline V gene. V trimming: 1 base; J trimming: 1 base; junction bases outside the gene matches: 1. DNA of the CDR3: TGTGCCAGCAGCCAAGGGGGACTAGCGGGGGGCCAAGAGACCCAGTACTTC. Translated, it gives CASSQGGLAGGQETQYF.

This chain connects TRBV4-3 to TRBJ1-2; D might be TRBD1 (6 bases). V was trimmed by 0 bases and J by 6 bases, leaving 17 bases between them. The CDR3 runs to 16 residues. Germline CDR1 is LGHNA and CDR2 is YSLEER. CDR3: CASSQDAGVREDGYTF. The CDR3 DNA sequence: TGCGCCAGCAGCCAAGATGCAGGGGTAAGAGAAGATGGCTACACCTTC.

This sequence joins TRBV7-3 and TRBJ2-3; 9 bases fit TRBD2. The CDR3 is 15 amino acids. The germline V gene has CDR1 SGHTA and CDR2 FQGTGA. V was clipped by 7 bases and J by 2 bases; unmatched bases: 7. CDR3 residues: CASTRSGGFTDTQYF. CDR3 sequence (DNA): TGTGCCAGCACCCGTAGCGGGGGTTTCACAGATACGCAGTATTTT.

V is TRBV4-3 and J is TRBJ2-5, with TRBD1 matching over 11 bases. This CDR3 contains 15 residues. The junction had 2 bases not matched to a gene; V was cut back by 0 bases and J by 5 bases. Germline CDR1 and CDR2: LGHNA and YSLEER. As DNA, the CDR3 is TGCGCCAGCAGCCAAGAAGGGACAGGGGGGGAGACCCAGTACTTC. It is translated as CASSQEGTGGETQYF.